This T cell receptor beta chain was captured by sequencing in a study of Graves' ophthalmopathy and Graves' hyperthyroidism. Study observations and caveats: The authors also found most expanded thyroid clonotypes above 0.001 frequency in blood. A 13-signature model separated ophthalmopathy from stable hyperthyroidism, approximately 87% sensitivity, about 81% specificity.

The sequenced template was RNA, covering the TCR beta CDR3 region. An initial RT-PCR round employing HTBI primers preceded a second-round multiplex PCR. TCRdb fed the multiplex PCR reads into MiXCR, producing one record per CDR3 protein. The table lists around 1,000,000 distinct CDR3 sequences, about 38% of them singletons. Comments on this clonotype: What it binds is unknown.

The V end was cut by 5 bases, the J end by 6 bases, with 14 bases between. Germline CDR1 reads SEHNR; CDR2 reads FQNEAQ (reference sequence). This CDR3 is built from 13 residues. This receptor was identified in an adult man with Graves' hyperthyroidism. The gene calls are TRBV7-9 and TRBJ2-7, with D unresolved. What was sequenced was peripheral blood or thyroid tissue (not recorded which). Written as DNA, the CDR3 is TGTGCCAGCAGCCTCTACCTCCTTGGCGAGCAGTACTTC. Translated: CASSLYLLGEQYF.